The text below deals with one TCR beta chain. The record originates from a study of blood T cell repertoires in COVID-19. Turning to the study itself: Spain, Italy and the United States supplied samples that represented acute and convalescent COVID-19. Sources were T cells, B-cell-depleted T cells, or PBMCs; the material itself was cDNA or gDNA.

Per the original data handling: Amplification of reference gene primers provided the estimated nucleated cell counts. This table comes from immunoSEQ multiplex PCR, and its TCRdb copy is limited to in-frame clones, with some not included. V and J calls and clone size are those listed in that table; D and trimming were worked out from the DNA. The repertoire consists of 250,000 to 400,000 clones, with roughly 88% occurring once and the leading ten covering under 3.5%. Seattle's enrolled individuals joined amid active infection and were then monitored longitudinally. Germline values: CDR1 MNHNS, CDR2 SASEGT. The CDR3 runs 18 residues. V dropped 3 bases and J dropped 0 bases, with 18 bases sitting between them.

Sequencing was done on a sample of peripheral blood. This clonotype was sampled from a woman in her twenties or thirties with COVID-19, enrolled during active disease. The chain couples TRBV6-1 to TRBJ1-5; weak D call: TRBD1 (5 bases). The CDR3 DNA follows: TGTGCCAGCAGTGACCGGCAGGGTAGCGGGAATAGCAATCAGCCCCAGCATTTT. Translated: CASSDRQGSGNSNQPQHF.